The 10 T cell receptor beta chains below come from one sample, sequenced in a study of blood T cell repertoires in COVID-19 (dated by TCRdb to about 2020). Receptor libraries were prepared by the immunoSEQ multiplex PCR assay. What TCRdb holds here is the immuneACCESS table cut down to in-frame rearrangements. Part of the clones is not present; checked against another copy, under half of the missing clones reflect an unresolved V gene, and the others are unexplained. The sample table lists under 350,000 clones, around 88% of them with a count of one. The ten biggest clones cover approximately 4.6% of the sample. The sequenced material came from peripheral blood. The receptor set was obtained from a man aged 35 to 55 with acute or convalescent COVID-19.

The chain joins TRBV7-8 to TRBJ2-2, with 12 bases lining up with TRBD1. J gave up 2 bases and V 2 bases, and 3 bases lay outside the gene matches. The germline V gene encodes CDR1 SGHVS and CDR2 FQNEAQ. This CDR3 region has 17 residues. The CDR3 DNA is TGTGCCAGCAGCTTAAGGGACAGGGGGCCTAACACCGGGGAGCTGTTTTTT. Its protein is CASSLRDRGPNTGELFF.

The rearrangement uses TRBV2 and TRBJ1-2; 8 bases fit TRBD1. V trimming: 4 bases; J trimming: 8 bases; junction bases outside the gene matches: 18. Germline V gives CDR1 SNHLY, CDR2 FYNNEI. The CDR3 consists of 17 residues. Here the CDR3 reads CASSGSRAGQEGRGYTF. CDR3 sequence (DNA): TGTGCCAGCAGTGGCTCAAGGGCGGGACAGGAGGGTCGGGGCTACACCTTC.

This CDR3 is CASSRGQAKAFF. The CDR3 nucleotides read TGTGCCAGTAGTAGGGGGCAGGCAAAAGCTTTCTTT. The chain has TRBV19 and TRBJ1-1, with a possible D match to TRBD1 (6 bases). This CDR3 is 12 amino acids long. From germline, CDR1 is LNHDA and CDR2 SQIVND (reference sequence). Trimming took off 4 bases at V and 9 bases at J, with 12 bases between the two ends.

This chain links TRBV19 with TRBJ2-4; 10 bases fit TRBD2. Germline V gene sequence: CDR1 LNHDA, CDR2 SQIVND (reference sequence). The length of the CDR3 is 19 residues. The V gene end was trimmed by 3 bases and the J gene end by 0 bases; junction bases not matched to a gene: 11. The CDR3 sequence is CASSIGLADPELAKNIQYF. The CDR3 DNA is TGTGCCAGTAGTATCGGACTAGCGGACCCGGAATTAGCCAAAAACATTCAGTACTTC. Full variable domain (remainder filled in from reference TRBV19 and TRBJ2-4): DGGITQSPKYLFRKEGQNVTLSCEQNLNHDAMYWYRQDPGQGLRLIYYSQIVNDFQKGDIAEGYSVSREKKESFPLTVTSAQKNPTAFYLCASSIGLADPELAKNIQYFGAGTRLSVL.

CDR3 in amino acids: CASSLTGRGEKLFF. CDR3 nucleotides: TGCGCCAGCAGCTTGACAGGGAGGGGTGAAAAACTGTTTTTT. This chain links TRBV5-1 with TRBJ1-4, with a weak D call TRBD1 (6 bases). The CDR3 sequence is 14 residues long. Germline CDR1 reads SGHRS; CDR2 reads YFSETQ. With 1 base removed from V and 7 bases from J, the gap between germline ends came to 11 bases.

This chain uses TRBV2 with TRBJ2-6; 9 bases fit TRBD1. This CDR3 region has 15 residues. Germline lookup yields CDR1 SNHLY and CDR2 FYNNEI. Losses at the gene ends were 3 bases for V and 10 bases for J; bases not matched to a gene: 7. DNA for the CDR3: TGTGCCAGCAGTGAGGCGACAGGGGGTACTAACGTCCTGACTTTC. Translation: CASSEATGGTNVLTF.

The CDR3 here is CASSLGRALGDTQYF. The CDR3 DNA is TGTGCCAGCTCCCTAGGCCGAGCTTTGGGAGATACGCAGTATTTT. V is TRBV18 and J is TRBJ2-3; no reliable D call. The CDR3 runs to 15 residues. Between the trimmed V and J ends, which lost 6 bases and 5 bases, there was a span of 18 bases. Germline V lookup: CDR1 KGHSH, CDR2 LQKENI.

This chain joins TRBV5-4 and TRBJ2-7; TRBD1 agrees at 7 bases. J gave up 7 bases and V 0 bases, and 10 bases lay outside the gene matches. The length of the CDR3 is 15 residues. The germline V gene has CDR1 SGHNT and CDR2 YYREEE (reference sequence). The CDR3, as DNA: TGTGCCAGCAGCTTGGGGGGAGAGGGGGCGCGAGAGCAGTACTTC. It encodes CASSLGGEGAREQYF. The full variable domain, its missing parts supplied by reference TRBV5-4 and TRBJ2-7, is ETGVTQSPTHLIKTRGQQVTLRCSSQSGHNTVSWYQQALGQGPQFIFQYYREEENGRGNFPPRFSGLQFPNYSSELNVNALELDDSALYLCASSLGGEGAREQYFGPGTRLTVT.

Here the CDR3 reads CASSVGGGPYEQYF. CDR3 coding DNA: TGTGCCAGCAGCGTAGGAGGCGGGCCTTACGAGCAGTACTTC. The rearrangement links TRBV9 to TRBJ2-7, with D perhaps matching TRBD2 (5 bases). V was shortened by 0 bases and J by 4 bases, with 11 bases between the two germline ends. Germline CDR1 reads SGDLS; CDR2 reads YYNGEE. CDR3 size: 14 residues. The full variable domain, rest sourced from reference TRBV9 and TRBJ2-7, is DSGVTQTPKHLITATGQRVTLRCSPRSGDLSVYWYQQSLDQGLQFLIQYYNGEERAKGNILERFSAQQFPDLHSELNLSSLELGDSALYFCASSVGGGPYEQYFGPGTRLTVT.

The chain employs TRBV6-2 or TRBV6-3 and TRBJ1-2, with TRBD1 as a possible D gene (5 bases). CDR1 is MNHEY, CDR2 SVGEGT, per germline. This CDR3 is built from 13 residues. Between the trimmed V and J ends, which lost 4 bases and 8 bases, there was a span of 14 bases. The chain's CDR3 is CASSLSRGSGYTF. Written as DNA, the CDR3 is TGTGCCAGCAGTTTGTCCCGGGGGAGCGGCTACACCTTC.